The clone carrying this T cell receptor (beta chain) was recorded at least ten times. Its antigen remains unknown. J gave up 4 bases and V 7 bases, and 12 bases lay outside the gene matches. The CDR3 runs to 16 residues. The data stem from a study of T cells in Graves' hyperthyroidism and ophthalmopathy. It was RNA transcripts that yielded the amplified TCR beta CDR3 regions. HTBI primers were the set used in a first-round RT-PCR of the TCR CDR3. Using its own MiXCR run on the multiplex PCR reads, TCRdb lists one record per CDR3 protein. The data hold approximately 370,000 distinct CDR3 sequences, with under 15% observed a single time. Uncontrolled infection, other autoimmune disease, pregnancy or lactation excluded patients. Study-level points and caveats: In the blood, most expanded thyroid clonotypes above 0.001 appeared as well.

The clonotype comes from a woman under 40 with Graves' hyperthyroidism. Material: blood. V is TRBV12-3 or TRBV12-4 and J is TRBJ2-1; 8 positions agree with TRBD2. The DNA for the CDR3 is TGTGCCAGCACTAAAAGAGCGGGAGTGGGTTACAATGAGCAGTTCTTC. Its protein product is CASTKRAGVGYNEQFF.